The rows below give T cell receptor beta chains drawn from one sample of a study of OX40 agonist ivuxolimab in advanced cancers. Method: immunoSEQ multiplex PCR; TCRdb's copy keeps in-frame clones and lacks some. The sample lists tens of thousands of clones; roughly 89% were seen once. Source: CD4+ or CD8+ T cells sorted from blood, taken in a trial of the OX40 agonist ivuxolimab. These receptors all come from an adult with an advanced solid tumor such as melanoma, head and neck, liver or kidney cancer. Both conserved end residues are part of each CDR3. A D gene is named only where the DNA matches it firmly. Clone size, where shown, is once, few, many, or a class for clones that have expanded.

d_call	clone_size	j_call	v_call	cdr3_aa	cdr3_nt
TRBD1	-	TRBJ2-7	TRBV5-1	CASSPPGTGLSYEQYF	TGCGCCAGCAGCCCCCCCGGGACAGGGCTATCCTACGAGCAGTACTTC
-	-	TRBJ2-5	TRBV2	CASSELTGQETQYF	TGTGCCAGCAGTGAACTCACAGGCCAAGAGACCCAGTACTTC
-	once	TRBJ1-1	TRBV6-5	CASSRSTGTEAFF	TGTGCCAGCAGCCGCTCGACGGGCACTGAAGCTTTCTTT
-	-	TRBJ1-1	TRBV5-6	CASTPGGGEAFF	TGTGCCAGCACCCCGGGGGGGGGAGAAGCTTTCTTT
TRBD1	-	TRBJ1-2	TRBV2	CASSLVTGDGYTF	TGTGCCAGCAGTTTAGTGACAGGGGATGGCTACACCTTC
TRBD1	-	TRBJ1-2	TRBV5-1	CASSQRTGGAYGYTF	TGCGCCAGCAGCCAACGGACAGGGGGCGCCTATGGCTACACCTTC
-	-	TRBJ1-4	TRBV15	CATTPGPTIVEKLFF	TGTGCCACCACGCCGGGACCTACTATCGTCGAAAAACTGTTTTTT
-	few	TRBJ1-6	TRBV11-2	CASRRPQGTYNSPLHF	TGTGCCAGCAGGCGGCCCCAGGGAACCTATAATTCACCCCTCCACTTT
-	-	TRBJ1-4	TRBV27	CASSPRGRENEKLFF	TGTGCCAGCAGCCCCCGAGGCCGAGAGAATGAAAAACTGTTTTTT
-	-	TRBJ1-1	TRBV5-6	CASSPGENTEAFF	TGTGCCAGCAGCCCTGGGGAGAACACTGAAGCTTTCTTT
-	-	TRBJ2-6	TRBV18	CASSPPGAGANVLTF	TGTGCCAGCTCACCACCAGGGGCTGGGGCCAACGTCCTGACTTTC
TRBD1	-	TRBJ2-6	TRBV18	CASSPEQGTSFSGANVLTF	TGTGCCAGCTCCCCTGAACAGGGGACGTCCTTCTCTGGGGCCAACGTCCTGACTTTC
TRBD1	-	TRBJ2-3	TRBV4-1	CASSHSSGTGDGTDTQYF	TGCGCCAGCAGCCACTCATCGGGGACAGGGGATGGTACAGATACGCAGTATTTT
TRBD2	-	TRBJ2-3	TRBV7-9	CASSPPSGAGGQDTQYF	TGTGCCAGCAGCCCACCCTCTGGAGCGGGAGGGCAAGATACGCAGTATTTT
-	-	TRBJ2-5	TRBV5-1	CASSSGQWETQYF	TGCGCCAGCAGCTCCGGACAGTGGGAGACCCAGTACTTC
TRBD2	few	TRBJ2-7	TRBV11-2	CASSEREVYEQYF	TGTGCCAGCAGCGAGCGGGAGGTCTACGAGCAGTACTTC
-	-	TRBJ2-7	TRBV27	CASTRTASPYEQYF	TGTGCCAGCACCAGGACAGCGTCTCCCTACGAGCAGTACTTC
-	-	TRBJ1-5	TRBV28	CASSPLQGTDQPQHF	TGTGCCAGCAGTCCTTTACAGGGAACCGATCAGCCCCAGCATTTT
-	-	TRBJ1-1	TRBV6-6	CASSWEGRPEAFF	TGTGCCAGCAGTTGGGAAGGTCGCCCTGAAGCTTTCTTT
-	-	TRBJ1-5	TRBV5-5	CASSQVQGVGQPQHF	TGTGCCAGCAGTCAAGTACAGGGTGTGGGTCAGCCCCAGCATTTT
-	-	TRBJ1-1	TRBV2	CASIGPTNTEAFF	TGTGCCAGCATAGGGCCTACGAACACTGAAGCTTTCTTT
TRBD1	-	TRBJ1-5	TRBV4-1	CASSQMTGGAAASNQPQHF	TGCGCCAGCAGCCAGATGACAGGGGGCGCGGCGGCTAGCAATCAGCCCCAGCATTTT
-	-	TRBJ1-1	TRBV19	CASSMVKAAYGAEAFF	TGTGCCAGTAGTATGGTAAAGGCAGCCTATGGGGCTGAAGCTTTCTTT
TRBD1	once	TRBJ2-5	TRBV7-8	CASSLAPGQVLRETQYF	TGTGCCAGCAGCTTAGCCCCGGGACAGGTCCTCCGGGAGACCCAGTACTTC
TRBD1	-	TRBJ1-1	TRBV7-9	CASSRAGGMNTEAFF	TGTGCCAGCAGCCGGGCAGGGGGGATGAACACTGAAGCTTTCTTT
-	-	TRBJ2-1	TRBV7-3	CASRDKQIYEQFF	TGTGCCAGCCGGGACAAGCAAATCTATGAGCAGTTCTTC
-	once	TRBJ1-5	TRBV6-1	CASSGEGGQNQPQHF	TGTGCCAGCAGTGGGGAGGGGGGTCAGAATCAGCCCCAGCATTTT
-	-	TRBJ2-5	TRBV30	CAWSARGSQYF	TGTGCCTGGAGTGCGCGGGGATCTCAGTACTTC
-	-	TRBJ2-3	TRBV5-4	CASSFAVGTDTQYF	TGTGCCAGCAGCTTCGCCGTGGGCACAGATACGCAGTATTTT
TRBD1	once	TRBJ1-2	TRBV7-2	CASSLIGTGDGYTF	TGTGCCAGCAGCTTGATCGGGACAGGGGACGGCTACACCTTC
TRBD1	-	TRBJ1-5	TRBV7-9	CASSPISRTGESNQPQHF	TGTGCCAGCAGCCCGATATCCCGGACAGGGGAGAGCAATCAGCCCCAGCATTTT
-	-	TRBJ1-2	TRBV18	CASSPYSETRQARDGYTF	TGTGCCAGCTCACCCTACTCAGAAACGCGACAGGCTAGGGATGGCTACACCTTC
-	few	TRBJ1-5	TRBV28	CASSLGSLYSNQPQHF	TGTGCCAGCAGTTTAGGTTCCCTATATAGCAATCAGCCCCAGCATTTT
TRBD1	-	TRBJ1-2	TRBV5-4	CASSLGGTADGYTF	TGTGCCAGCAGCTTGGGAGGGACAGCTGATGGCTACACCTTC
-	-	TRBJ2-1	TRBV4-2	CASSQGGGSSYNEQFF	TGTGCCAGCAGCCAAGGCGGCGGCAGCTCCTACAATGAGCAGTTCTTC
TRBD2	-	TRBJ2-1	TRBV4-2	CASSQDRPFSGRAGYNEQFF	TGTGCCAGCAGCCAGGACCGCCCCTTTAGCGGGAGGGCTGGTTACAATGAGCAGTTCTTC
-	-	TRBJ1-1	TRBV5-1	CASSYQSQGSTEAFF	TGCGCCAGCAGCTACCAAAGTCAGGGTAGCACTGAAGCTTTCTTT
-	-	TRBJ2-3	TRBV29-1	CSTDTDTQYF	TGCAGCACCGACACAGATACGCAGTATTTT
-	-	TRBJ2-7	TRBV5-1	CASSLLPQGNTYEQYF	TGCGCCAGCAGCTTGCTTCCGCAGGGGAACACCTACGAGCAGTACTTC
-	-	TRBJ1-2	TRBV10-3	CAISSSSNYGYTF	TGTGCCATCAGCAGTTCTTCTAACTATGGCTACACCTTC
TRBD1	-	TRBJ1-1	TRBV7-9	CASSLRSGGEAFF	TGTGCCAGCAGCTTAAGATCAGGGGGTGAAGCTTTCTTT
TRBD2	-	TRBJ2-3	TRBV5-4	CASRSGGAPDTQYF	TGTGCCAGCAGAAGCGGGGGGGCCCCAGATACGCAGTATTTT
-	-	TRBJ2-5	TRBV2	CASSEYGVTIWDF	TGTGCCAGCAGTGAATACGGGGTGACGATCTGGGACTTC
-	-	TRBJ2-2	TRBV7-3	CASSPPLTTGELFF	TGTGCCAGCAGCCCGCCTCTGACCACCGGGGAGCTGTTTTTT
-	-	TRBJ1-5	TRBV5-4	CASSGDPNQPQHF	TGTGCCAGCAGCGGGGACCCCAATCAGCCCCAGCATTTT
-	once	TRBJ2-3	TRBV5-1	CASSSREDTQYF	TGCGCCAGCAGCTCGCGAGAGGATACGCAGTATTTT
TRBD1	-	TRBJ1-2	TRBV6-5	CASRKQTGTHGYTF	TGTGCCAGCAGAAAACAGACAGGGACGCATGGCTACACCTTC
-	-	TRBJ1-1	TRBV16	CASSQSHRSQGEAFF	TGTGCCAGCAGCCAATCGCATAGGTCGCAGGGTGAAGCTTTCTTT
TRBD1	few	TRBJ2-5	TRBV2	CASSEAGTGGETQYF	TGTGCCAGCAGTGAAGCGGGGACAGGAGGAGAGACCCAGTACTTC
TRBD2	few	TRBJ2-2	TRBV11-3	CASSLDSVAGSNTGELFF	TGTGCCAGCAGCTTAGATTCGGTAGCGGGGAGTAACACCGGGGAGCTGTTTTTT
-	-	TRBJ1-2	TRBV4-1	CASSQIGKVHRANYGYTF	TGCGCCAGCAGCCAAATTGGGAAGGTACACAGGGCTAACTATGGCTACACCTTC
-	-	TRBJ2-2	TRBV28	CASNLGAFTGELFF	TGTGCCAGCAATCTAGGTGCTTTCACCGGGGAGCTGTTTTTT
-	-	TRBJ1-1	TRBV10-1	CASSEDPGTEAFF	TGCGCCAGCAGTGAGGACCCGGGGACTGAAGCTTTCTTT
-	once	TRBJ1-4	TRBV5-6	CASSSDRNEKLFF	TGTGCCAGCAGCTCGGACCGTAATGAAAAACTGTTTTTT